Each of the 10 T cell receptor beta chains below was sequenced from the same sample in a study of blood T cell repertoires in COVID-19. Assay used: immunoSEQ multiplex PCR; TCRdb lists only in-frame clones, some missing. The sample includes under 200,000 clones, around 74% of them seen just once. Sequencing input: peripheral blood. These receptors all come from a woman of 80 years or more with acute or convalescent COVID-19.

This chain uses TRBV5-1 with TRBJ2-1; TRBD2 aligns across 8 bases. Germline-derived CDR1 and CDR2 are SGHRS and YFSETQ. The CDR3 is made up of 18 amino acids. Trimming removed 0 bases from V and 7 bases from J; junction bases left unmatched: 15. The CDR3 DNA follows: TGCGCCAGCAGCTTGGTGCGGGGTAAGGGGACTAGTAGAAATGAGCAGTTCTTC. It translates to CASSLVRGKGTSRNEQFF.

This chain links TRBV6-6 with TRBJ2-7; D ambiguous. CDR3 length: 13 residues. Trimming took off 6 bases at V and 6 bases at J, with 15 bases between the two ends. In germline, CDR1 is MNHNY, CDR2 SVGAGI (reference sequence). CDR3 DNA: TGTGCCAGCAGCTCTCCTGTAGCCCGCGAGCAGTACTTC. Its translation is CASSSPVAREQYF.

The V gene is TRBV3-1 (or the pseudogene TRBV3-2), the J gene TRBJ2-7; unclear D gene. CDR1 is LGHDT, CDR2 YNNKEL, per germline (reference sequence). V lost 1 base, J lost 3 bases, and 13 bases lay in between. This CDR3 has 15 residues. The CDR3 nucleotides are TGTGCCAGCAGCCAAGGGTCTACCACGGGCTACGAGCAGTACTTC. Its protein is CASSQGSTTGYEQYF.

This rearrangement joins TRBV19 to TRBJ1-5; TRBD1 aligns across 8 bases. V lost 3 bases to trimming and J lost 2 bases; unmatched junction nucleotides: 9. The CDR3 loop spans 17 amino acids. Germline CDR1 and CDR2: LNHDA and SQIVND (reference sequence). CDR3 sequence (DNA): TGTGCCAGTAGTATGAGGCGTAGGGGACAGGGCAATCAGCCCCAGCATTTT. It encodes CASSMRRRGQGNQPQHF.

CDR3 DNA: TGTGCCAGCAGCTCCCGGGACAGGGTTGGTGTTGAAGCTTTCTTT. This translates into CASSSRDRVGVEAFF. This chain uses TRBV7-8 with TRBJ1-1; 9 bases agree with TRBD1. The J segment lost 7 bases and the V segment lost 4 bases, leaving 10 bases of the junction unmatched. The CDR3 has 15 amino acids. Germline CDR1 reads SGHVS; CDR2 reads FQNEAQ.

The chain is built from TRBV29-1 and TRBJ2-7; D unresolved. Germline CDR1 SQVTM, CDR2 ANQGSEA. With 1 base removed from V and 2 bases from J, the gap between germline ends came to 9 bases. This CDR3 is built from 13 residues. CDR3 amino acids: CSVEVGSTYEQYF. The CDR3, as DNA: TGCAGCGTTGAAGTGGGCAGTACCTACGAGCAGTACTTC.

V gene TRBV3-1 (or the pseudogene TRBV3-2) combines with J gene TRBJ2-7; D not certain. Germline CDR1 LGHDT, CDR2 YNNKEL (reference sequence). The CDR3 has 15 amino acids. V was pared by 0 bases and J by 6 bases, with 15 bases between. The CDR3 nucleotides are TGTGCCAGCAGCCAAGAAGGCGAGGCCTTGGTCGAGCAGTACTTC. As protein: CASSQEGEALVEQYF.

Details on this clone: The germline gene is not matched at one end of the junction; a read error may be the cause. The V call is TRBV7-7, the J call TRBJ2-3; TRBD1 matches at 8 bases. Germline lookup yields CDR1 SSHAT and CDR2 FNYEAQ (reference sequence). CDR3 length equals 13 residues. CDR3 sequence: CASSRTGMDTQYF. CDR3 bases: TGTGCTAGCAGCCGGACAGGGATGGATACGCAGTATTTT.

The chain uses TRBV11-2 and TRBJ2-1; 12 positions agree with TRBD2. Trimming took 5 bases from V and 3 from J; bases not matched to a gene: 2. This CDR3 comprises 15 residues. Germline assignment: CDR1 SGHAT and CDR2 FQNNGV. The CDR3 DNA sequence: TGTGCCAGCAGCACGACTAGCGGGAGCTACAATGAGCAGTTCTTC. Translating it yields CASSTTSGSYNEQFF.

This clone was found once. The CDR3 region has the DNA TGTGCCTGGAATCTAGGACAAGAGACCCAGTACTTC. Amino acids: CAWNLGQETQYF. The V and J genes are TRBV30 and TRBJ2-5; D remains ambiguous. This CDR3 spans 12 amino acids. With 4 bases removed from V and 2 bases from J, the gap between germline ends came to 8 bases. Germline CDR1 and CDR2: GTSNPN and SVGIG (reference sequence).